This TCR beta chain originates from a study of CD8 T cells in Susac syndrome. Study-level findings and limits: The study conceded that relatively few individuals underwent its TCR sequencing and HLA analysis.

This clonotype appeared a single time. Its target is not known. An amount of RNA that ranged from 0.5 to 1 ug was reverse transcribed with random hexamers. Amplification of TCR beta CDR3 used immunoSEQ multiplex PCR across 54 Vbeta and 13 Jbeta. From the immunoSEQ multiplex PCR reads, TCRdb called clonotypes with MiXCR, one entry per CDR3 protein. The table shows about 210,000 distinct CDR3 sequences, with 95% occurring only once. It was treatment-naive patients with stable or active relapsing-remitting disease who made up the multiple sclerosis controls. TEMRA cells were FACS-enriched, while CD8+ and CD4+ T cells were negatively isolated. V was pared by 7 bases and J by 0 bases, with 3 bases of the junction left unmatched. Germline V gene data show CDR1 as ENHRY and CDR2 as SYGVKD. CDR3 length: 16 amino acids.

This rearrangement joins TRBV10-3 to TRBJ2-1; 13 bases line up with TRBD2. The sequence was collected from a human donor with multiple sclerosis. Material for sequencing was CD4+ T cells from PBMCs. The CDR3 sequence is CAIMRTSGSSYNEQFF. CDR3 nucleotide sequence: TGTGCCATCATGAGGACTAGCGGGAGCTCCTACAATGAGCAGTTCTTC.